The 10 T cell receptor beta chains listed next were all sequenced from one sample in a study of blood T cells in healthy people across ages. Then a second PCR, running about 6 to 11 cycles, was carried out with a sample-barcoded 5' primer and a J-beta primer mix. Via MiXCR, TCRdb re-called the 5' RACE reads, giving one row per CDR3 protein. The data contain 780,000 or so distinct CDR3 sequences, about 53% of them singletons. The sequencing sample was made of blood. These receptors came from an older man in good health.

There are a few counts of this clonotype. CDR3 DNA: TGCAGCGTTGAAAAAACCTCAGGGACCTACGAGCAGTACTTC. Protein: CSVEKTSGTYEQYF. The chain has TRBV29-1 and TRBJ2-7, with a tentative D call TRBD1 (5 bases). The germline gives CDR1 SQVTM, CDR2 ANQGSEA. This CDR3 has 14 residues. Trimming took off 2 bases at V and 2 bases at J, with 13 bases between the two ends.

V is TRBV5-8 and J is TRBJ2-7; D assignment may be TRBD1 or TRBD2 (5 bases each). This CDR3 comprises 15 residues. From germline, CDR1 is SGHTS and CDR2 YDEGEE. Trimming took 5 bases from V and 2 from J, leaving 17 bases between them. The CDR3 nucleotides are TGTGCCAGCAGATCCGGGACCCTGACCCCCTACGAGCAGTACTTC. Translation gives CASRSGTLTPYEQYF.

The rearrangement links TRBV6-1 to TRBJ2-3; no clear D gene. Germline V gene data show CDR1 as MNHNS and CDR2 as SASEGT. The CDR3 extends over 14 amino acids. The ends were cut back, 6 bases at V and 14 bases at J, with 24 bases in the middle. The CDR3 bases are TGTGCCAGCAGAATAGACCCGGTAAGAGGATACGCGTATTTT. Translation: CASRIDPVRGYAYF.

This chain joins TRBV25-1 and TRBJ1-1; D is uncertain. Germline V gene data show CDR1 as MGHDK and CDR2 as SYGVNS. Trimming left V 1 base short and J 5 bases short, with 11 bases between. The CDR3 totals 14 residues. DNA for the CDR3: TGTGCCAGCAGTGAATCGGATGGGAGGACTGAAGCTTTCTTT. This gives the protein CASSESDGRTEAFF.

The V call is TRBV20-1, the J call TRBJ2-1; possible D gene TRBD2, 7 bases. This CDR3 is 17 amino acids long. Germline V lookup: CDR1 DFQATT, CDR2 SNEGSKA (reference sequence). V was clipped by 0 bases and J by 0 bases, with 15 bases between them. The CDR3 loop reads CSARDGGGSSSYNEQFF. The CDR3 DNA sequence: TGCAGTGCTAGAGATGGGGGCGGGAGCTCCTCCTACAATGAGCAGTTCTTC.

The rearrangement joins TRBV12-3 or TRBV12-4 to TRBJ2-3; D remains ambiguous. CDR3 length: 13 residues. With 5 bases removed from V and 2 bases from J, the gap between germline ends came to 8 bases. The CDR3 reads CASSSRHTDTQYF. The CDR3 DNA sequence: TGTGCCAGCAGTAGCAGACACACAGATACGCAGTATTTT.

This clonotype was counted once. The rearrangement uses TRBV2 and TRBJ2-1; TRBD2 agrees at 8 bases. Trimming at V came to 7 bases and at J to 4 bases, leaving 12 bases not matched to a gene. The CDR3 has 16 amino acids. Germline CDR1 SNHLY, CDR2 FYNNEI. CDR3 nucleotides: TGTGCCAGCAACTATGTGGCGGGAGGTGATTACAATGAGCAGTTCTTC. It codes for CASNYVAGGDYNEQFF.

This clonotype was seen only once. The V call is TRBV13, the J call TRBJ2-1; 10 nucleotides agree with TRBD2. V lost 10 bases, J lost 6 bases, and 12 bases stayed unmatched. The CDR3 length is 15 residues. Germline CDR1 PRHDT, CDR2 FYEKMQ (reference sequence). CDR3 bases: TGTGCCACCTCAGAGCGGCTAGCGGGAGTCAATGAGCAGTTCTTC. Its translation: CATSERLAGVNEQFF.

The V and J genes are TRBV27 and TRBJ1-5, with 9 positions matching TRBD1. After removal of 5 bases from V and 5 bases from J, the junction contained 7 bases not matched to a gene. This CDR3 has 15 amino acids. Germline V gives CDR1 MNHEY, CDR2 SMNVEV (reference sequence). The CDR3 DNA reads as TGTGCCAGCAGTGCCCGGACAGGGGCCCATCAGCCCCAGCATTTT. This codes for CASSARTGAHQPQHF.

CDR3 protein: CASSFSGSHRYAYF. The CDR3 DNA is TGTGCCAGCAGTTTCAGCGGGAGCCACAGATACGCGTATTTT. This chain links TRBV12-3 or TRBV12-4 with TRBJ2-3, with 8 bases that match TRBD2. V was pared by 3 bases and J by 14 bases, with 13 bases of the junction left unmatched. This CDR3 is built from 14 residues.